The clone carrying this T cell receptor beta chain was seen a few times. The target antigen is unknown. This entry is derived from a study of OX40 agonist ivuxolimab in advanced cancers. The overall study: Each patient was given ivuxolimab into a vein every 2 weeks, at 0.01 to 10 mg/kg. A partial response was reached by three patients: one with hepatocellular carcinoma and two with cutaneous melanoma.

Profiled with immunoSEQ multiplex PCR; TCRdb holds only in-frame clones, not every one. The sample gives approximately 70,000 clones, roughly four fifths of which show up once; around 1.4% is in the top ten. General study points: There was clonal expansion of CD4+ and CD8+ blood T cells by week 6 at 0.1 to 3.0 mg/kg. Partial responders receiving 0.1-3.0 mg/kg showed among the lowest clonal expansion.

The CDR3 extends over 15 amino acids. V gene TRBV21-1 combines with J gene TRBJ1-2. TRBV21-1 is reported as a pseudogene. Sequenced material: CD4+ or CD8+ T cells sorted from blood, taken in a trial of the OX40 agonist ivuxolimab. This clonotype was obtained from an adult with an advanced solid tumor such as melanoma, head and neck, liver or kidney cancer. The CDR3 is CASSPLKGSYYGYTF. DNA for the CDR3: TGTGCCAGCAGCCCCCTAAAGGGCTCTTACTATGGCTACACCTTC.